Sequencing of this T cell receptor beta chain was carried out in a study of early T cells in non-severe SARS-CoV-2 infection. J gave up 9 bases and V 2 bases, and 7 bases lay outside the gene matches. CDR1 is MNHNY, CDR2 SVGAGI, per germline (reference sequence). The CDR3 has 16 amino acids. Study-level points and caveats: Using VDJdb, the matching emphasized anti-spike CD8 responses while missing private and CD4 specificities.

MiXCR was run by TCRdb on the 5' RACE reads, yielding one entry per CDR3 protein. The data contain about 120,000 distinct CDR3 sequences, 10% to 15% of them seen just once; the ten biggest clones take up 3% to 4.5%. A few counts support this clonotype. Its specificity is not known. V is TRBV6-6 and J is TRBJ1-6; 10 nucleotides line up with TRBD1. This specimen consisted of whole blood, obtained at baseline. The TCR originated in an adult who was a healthcare worker with PCR-confirmed SARS-CoV-2 infection or an uninfected control (not recorded which). The CDR3 spells CASSYGLGTGVSPLHF. The DNA for the CDR3 is TGTGCCAGCAGTTACGGTCTTGGGACAGGGGTTTCACCCCTCCACTTT.